The 32 T cell receptor beta chains presented below share a single source sample, sequenced in a study of blood T cell repertoires in COVID-19. Generated by immunoSEQ multiplex PCR, the TCRdb table keeps only in-frame clones and is missing some. The sample shows 65,000 to 75,000 clones, 91% of them seen only once. The material sequenced was peripheral blood. The source is a human donor with active COVID-19. The donor label of this sample is uncertain.

CDR3 sequence reads: CASSQGQGLSGNTIYF. CDR3 DNA: TGTGCCAGCTCACAAGGACAGGGCCTCTCTGGAAACACCATATATTTT. This chain uses TRBV18 with TRBJ1-3; 8 bases map to TRBD1. V lost 4 bases and J lost 0; bases outside the gene matches: 5. The CDR3 is made up of 16 amino acids. Germline V gene lookup returns CDR1 KGHSH and CDR2 LQKENI. Full variable domain (missing parts from reference TRBV18 and TRBJ1-3): NAGVMQNPRHLVRRRGQEARLRCSPMKGHSHVYWYRQLPEEGLKFMVYLQKENIIDESGMPKERFSAEFPKEGPSILRIQQVVRGDSAAYFCASSQGQGLSGNTIYFGEGSWLTVV.

The V call is TRBV28, the J call TRBJ2-5; the D gene is possibly TRBD2 (6 bases). Germline CDR1 is MDHEN and CDR2 is SYDVKM. The CDR3 has 17 amino acids. Trimming shortened V by 6 bases and J by 2 bases, and 22 bases separated the two germline ends. CDR3 in DNA: TGTGCCAGCAGCCTAATGGGCGTTGCTAGCGATCAAGAGACCCAGTACTTC. As protein: CASSLMGVASDQETQYF.

The V and J genes are TRBV6-5 and TRBJ2-3; 7 bases line up with TRBD2. The V gene's germline CDR1 is MNHEY and CDR2 SVGAGI. J gave up 4 bases and V 2 bases, and 3 bases lay outside the gene matches. This CDR3 comprises 14 residues. The CDR3 here is CASSYRLAADTQYF. In DNA form, the CDR3 reads TGTGCCAGCAGTTACCGACTAGCCGCAGATACGCAGTATTTT.

The chain links TRBV18 to TRBJ1-3; D is possibly TRBD1 (6 bases). Trimming cost V 2 bases and J 2 bases, with 13 bases left between them. Per germline, CDR1 KGHSH and CDR2 LQKENI. This CDR3 region has 16 residues. In DNA form, the CDR3 reads TGTGCCAGCTCACCATCGACCGGACAGCCTGGAAACACCATATATTTT. Its translation is CASSPSTGQPGNTIYF.

The V gene is TRBV30, the J gene TRBJ2-7; weak D call: TRBD1 (6 bases). Trimming left V 5 bases short and J 5 bases short, with 13 bases between. Germline lookup yields CDR1 GTSNPN and CDR2 SVGIG (reference sequence). The CDR3 spans 12 residues. The CDR3 DNA follows: TGTGCCTGGGGGGCAGGGGCCCACGAGCAGTACTTC. Its protein is CAWGAGAHEQYF.

The J gene is TRBJ1-5, the V gene TRBV24-1; a possible D gene is TRBD1 (6 bases). V dropped 2 bases and J dropped 0 bases, with 16 bases sitting between them. Germline V lookup: CDR1 KGHDR, CDR2 SFDVKD. This CDR3 comprises 18 residues. This chain's CDR3 is CATSDSGRGGYSNQPQHF. DNA of the CDR3: TGTGCCACCAGTGATTCTGGTAGAGGGGGTTATAGCAATCAGCCCCAGCATTTT.

This clone appeared a single time. The genes are TRBV28 and TRBJ1-2; 10 positions agree with TRBD1. V shed 1 base and J 7 bases; nucleotides not matched to a gene: 6. This CDR3 spans 15 amino acids. Germline-derived CDR1 and CDR2 are MDHEN and SYDVKM. The CDR3 loop is CASSLFGTGERGYTF. CDR3 nucleotides: TGTGCCAGCAGTTTATTCGGGACAGGGGAACGTGGCTACACCTTC.

This rearrangement joins TRBV2 to TRBJ1-2; 7 bases agree with TRBD1. This CDR3 is 17 amino acids long. Germline-derived CDR1 and CDR2 are SNHLY and FYNNEI. Losses at the gene ends were 0 bases for V and 4 bases for J; bases not matched to a gene: 11. The CDR3 DNA sequence: TGTGCCAGCAGTGAAGCGCTTGAGGGGGCGCTTGGCTATGGCTACACCTTC. This translates into CASSEALEGALGYGYTF.

The CDR3 loop reads CASSGWGGRGTGELFF. Written as DNA, the CDR3 is TGCGCCAGCAGTGGATGGGGAGGGAGGGGGACCGGGGAGCTGTTTTTT. The chain combines TRBV10-2 with TRBJ2-2; D is perhaps TRBD2 (7 bases). V was trimmed by 4 bases and J by 5 bases, leaving 17 bases between them. The CDR3 loop spans 16 amino acids. Germline CDR1 reads WSHSY; CDR2 reads SAAADI.

This clone was counted a single time. The V call is TRBV7-7, the J call TRBJ2-1; the match to TRBD1 covers 8 bases. From germline, CDR1 is SSHAT and CDR2 FNYEAQ (reference sequence). V gave up 5 bases and J gave up 5 bases; unmatched junction bases: 8. The CDR3 is made up of 15 amino acids. The CDR3 sequence is CASSHSGTGHNEQFF. CDR3 nucleotides: TGTGCCAGCAGCCACTCCGGGACAGGTCACAATGAGCAGTTCTTC.

V is TRBV28 and J is TRBJ2-3, with TRBD1 identical over 8 bases. The germline CDR1 and CDR2 sequences are MDHEN and SYDVKM. With V trimmed by 4 bases and J by 6 bases, 6 bases remained unmatched. This CDR3 has 14 amino acids. The CDR3: CASSSGGGRDTQYF. The CDR3 bases are TGTGCCAGCAGTTCAGGGGGCGGGCGGGATACGCAGTATTTT.

J is TRBJ2-1 and V is TRBV5-4, with TRBD2 as a possible D gene (5 bases). Looked up from germline, CDR1 is SGHNT and CDR2 is YYREEE (reference sequence). This CDR3 contains 14 residues. The V end was cut by 10 bases, the J end by 7 bases, with 21 bases between. Here the CDR3 DNA reads TGTGCCGGATCAAGCGGCACCCTCCCTAATGAGCAGTTCTTC. This gives the protein CAGSSGTLPNEQFF. Together with reference TRBV5-4 and TRBJ2-1, the CDR3 gives the full variable domain: ETGVTQSPTHLIKTRGQQVTLRCSSQSGHNTVSWYQQALGQGPQFIFQYYREEENGRGNFPPRFSGLQFPNYSSELNVNALELDDSALYLCAGSSGTLPNEQFFGPGTRLTVL.

The chain links TRBV7-9 to TRBJ2-7; 15 bases are a match to TRBD2. Trimming took 5 bases from V and 6 from J; bases not matched to a gene: 5. The CDR3 runs 15 residues. The germline CDR1 and CDR2 sequences are SEHNR and FQNEAQ (reference sequence). This chain's CDR3 is CASSAGLAGGGEQYF. Written as DNA, the CDR3 is TGTGCCAGCAGCGCGGGACTAGCGGGAGGAGGCGAGCAGTACTTC.

The sample holds a few counts of this clone. This sequence joins TRBV27 and TRBJ1-5; 8 bases are shared with TRBD1. V was pared by 5 bases and J by 6 bases, with 3 bases of the junction left unmatched. The CDR3 runs to 13 residues. From germline, CDR1 is MNHEY and CDR2 SMNVEV (reference sequence). CDR3: CASSTRGPQPQHF. CDR3 sequence (DNA): TGTGCCAGCAGTACCAGGGGGCCTCAGCCCCAGCATTTT.

The genes are TRBV5-6 and TRBJ2-3, with a tentative D call TRBD2 (5 bases). Between the trimmed V and J ends, which lost 4 bases and 4 bases, there was a span of 13 bases. Germline lookup yields CDR1 SGHDT and CDR2 YYEEEE. The CDR3 spans 14 residues. CDR3 residues: CASSRRRSPDTQYF. Here the CDR3 DNA reads TGTGCCAGCAGCCGACGGAGGTCCCCAGATACGCAGTATTTT.

This clone was observed once. The chain carries TRBV28 and TRBJ1-3; 10 nucleotides line up with TRBD1. The CDR3 totals 16 residues. Germline V CDR1 and CDR2: MDHEN, SYDVKM. Trimming cost V 2 bases and J 7 bases; bases outside gene matches: 8. The DNA for the CDR3 is TGTGCCAGCAGTTTACTGGACAGGGGGATTAGGAACACCATATATTTT. Amino acid sequence: CASSLLDRGIRNTIYF.

V gene TRBV9 combines with J gene TRBJ2-1; 16 bases are a match to TRBD2. The trim removed 0 bases at V and 10 bases at J, leaving 4 bases unmatched. Germline V gene lookup returns CDR1 SGDLS and CDR2 YYNGEE. The CDR3 sequence is 16 residues long. The CDR3 loop reads CASSVEGLAGGNEQFF. For the CDR3, the DNA is TGTGCCAGCAGCGTAGAGGGACTAGCGGGAGGGAACGAGCAGTTCTTC.

The chain combines TRBV29-1 with TRBJ2-7; 7 nucleotides agree with TRBD1. Unmatched junction bases numbered 4, after V lost 6 bases and J lost 2 bases. CDR1 and CDR2 from the germline V gene are SQVTM and ANQGSEA. The CDR3 has 12 amino acids. The CDR3 DNA sequence: TGCAGCGTCACAGGGGATGCCTACGAGCAGTACTTC. Translation: CSVTGDAYEQYF.

The V gene is TRBV7-2, the J gene TRBJ1-2; the match to TRBD1 covers 10 bases. Germline V gene lookup returns CDR1 SGHTA and CDR2 FQGNSA. The junction had 8 bases not matched to a gene; V was cut back by 5 bases and J by 8 bases. The CDR3 consists of 14 residues. The CDR3 region has the DNA TGTGCCAGCAGCGCCCGGGACAGGGGCTGGGGCTACACCTTC. Translated: CASSARDRGWGYTF.

This clone showed up just a few times. V is TRBV7-9 and J is TRBJ1-5; D is unresolved. V gave up 6 bases and J gave up 5 bases, with 17 bases separating them. Germline CDR1 and CDR2: SEHNR and FQNEAQ (reference sequence). The CDR3 extends over 15 amino acids. The CDR3 DNA sequence: TGTGCCAGCAGACATCTAGTAGGCCGAGATCAGCCCCAGCATTTT. Encoded protein: CASRHLVGRDQPQHF.

The chain is built from TRBV19 and TRBJ2-5, with a possible D match to TRBD1 (6 bases). Trimming cost V 2 bases and J 5 bases, with 15 bases left between them. Germline V gene lookup returns CDR1 LNHDA and CDR2 SQIVND (reference sequence). The CDR3 covers 15 residues. CDR3 DNA: TGTGCCAGTAGTATATCCAGGGGAATCCACGAGACCCAGTACTTC. Translation gives CASSISRGIHETQYF.

V gene TRBV6-2 or TRBV6-3 combines with J gene TRBJ2-7, with no clear D. The V gene's germline CDR1 is MNHEY and CDR2 SVGEGT. The CDR3 covers 12 residues. Trimming removed 5 bases at V and 7 bases at J, with 12 bases between. The CDR3 protein is CASSTGGWEQYF. As DNA, the CDR3 is TGTGCCAGCAGTACCGGCGGCTGGGAGCAGTACTTC.

The CDR3 DNA reads TGCAGTGCTAGTCCAGCGGGAGGTTACAATGAGCAGTTCTTC. It is translated as CSASPAGGYNEQFF. This chain connects TRBV20-1 to TRBJ2-1; 9 nucleotides match TRBD2. Germline values: CDR1 DFQATT, CDR2 SNEGSKA (reference sequence). The CDR3 consists of 14 residues. Losses at the gene ends were 3 bases for V and 4 bases for J; bases not matched to a gene: 4.

This clone was picked up many times. V gene TRBV27 combines with J gene TRBJ2-1; D not certain. Germline CDR1 is MNHEY and CDR2 is SMNVEV (reference sequence). There are 14 residues in the CDR3. V was clipped by 2 bases and J by 7 bases, with 12 bases between them. CDR3 sequence (DNA): TGTGCCAGCAGTTTAGGTTATACCCTAAATGAGCAGTTCTTC. It is translated as CASSLGYTLNEQFF.

V is TRBV24-1 and J is TRBJ2-1, with TRBD1 identical over 8 bases. After removal of 4 bases from V and 12 bases from J, the junction contained 7 bases not matched to a gene. This CDR3 has 13 residues. Germline lookup yields CDR1 KGHDR and CDR2 SFDVKD. CDR3 loop: CATSEKRTGTQFF. DNA for the CDR3: TGTGCCACCAGTGAAAAGAGGACAGGGACGCAGTTCTTC.

Only one count was recorded for this clone. The V and J genes are TRBV6-6 and TRBJ2-3; 7 bases are a match to TRBD1. The CDR3 is 13 residues long. V was clipped by 10 bases and J by 2 bases; unmatched bases: 6. CDR1 MNHNY and CDR2 SVGAGI come from the germline V gene (reference sequence). The chain's CDR3 is CANSGTDTDTQYF. The CDR3 DNA follows: TGTGCCAATTCCGGGACAGACACAGATACGCAGTATTTT.

The J gene is TRBJ1-2, the V gene TRBV27, with D possibly matching TRBD1 (6 bases). This CDR3 region has 13 residues. CDR1 MNHEY and CDR2 SMNVEV come from the germline V gene (reference sequence). The V and J ends lost 5 bases and 5 bases respectively, with 12 bases between them. The CDR3 is CASSADSPYGYTF. The CDR3 nucleotides read TGTGCCAGCAGTGCGGACAGCCCGTATGGCTACACCTTC.

The rearrangement links TRBV27 to TRBJ1-2; a possible D gene is TRBD1 (6 bases). Germline V gene data show CDR1 as MNHEY and CDR2 as SMNVEV (reference sequence). V lost 6 bases to trimming and J lost 1 base, with 12 bases between them. The length of the CDR3 is 14 residues. CDR3 nucleotides: TGTGCCAGCAGCCCCAGGGGAGTTAACTATGGCTACACCTTC. It codes for CASSPRGVNYGYTF.

The chain combines TRBV7-9 with TRBJ1-2; 7 positions match TRBD1. With V trimmed by 4 bases and J by 0 bases, 14 bases remained unmatched. Germline-derived CDR1 and CDR2 are SEHNR and FQNEAQ (reference sequence). The CDR3 has 18 amino acids. Written as DNA, the CDR3 is TGTGCCAGCAGCTCGGCGGAAATCCGGGACAGCTCTAACTATGGCTACACCTTC. It specifies CASSSAEIRDSSNYGYTF.

This clone was detected a few times. CDR3 DNA: TGTGCCGTGAGACAGGGAAACTATGGCTACACCTTC. Residues: CAVRQGNYGYTF. The V and J genes are TRBV27 and TRBJ1-2; 7 nucleotides agree with TRBD1. The CDR3 runs to 12 residues. In germline, CDR1 is MNHEY, CDR2 SMNVEV (reference sequence). The V and J ends lost 11 bases and 2 bases, in that order; junction bases with no gene match: 5.

This sequence joins TRBV11-2 and TRBJ2-1; TRBD2 matches at 7 bases. J lost 3 bases, V lost 1 base, and 3 bases had no gene match. This CDR3 is built from 15 residues. Per germline, CDR1 SGHAT and CDR2 FQNNGV. As DNA, the CDR3 is TGTGCCAGCAGCTTAGGCGCTAGCGGCTACAATGAGCAGTTCTTC. It specifies CASSLGASGYNEQFF.

This chain's CDR3 is CASSPRVAGASYNEQFF. The DNA of the CDR3 is TGTGCCAGCAGCCCCCGGGTAGCGGGGGCATCCTACAATGAGCAGTTCTTC. The J gene is TRBJ2-1, the V gene TRBV7-2; 9 bases fit TRBD2. The V segment lost 5 bases and the J segment 1 base; nucleotides outside the gene matches: 9. The germline V gene encodes CDR1 SGHTA and CDR2 FQGNSA. The CDR3 covers 17 residues.